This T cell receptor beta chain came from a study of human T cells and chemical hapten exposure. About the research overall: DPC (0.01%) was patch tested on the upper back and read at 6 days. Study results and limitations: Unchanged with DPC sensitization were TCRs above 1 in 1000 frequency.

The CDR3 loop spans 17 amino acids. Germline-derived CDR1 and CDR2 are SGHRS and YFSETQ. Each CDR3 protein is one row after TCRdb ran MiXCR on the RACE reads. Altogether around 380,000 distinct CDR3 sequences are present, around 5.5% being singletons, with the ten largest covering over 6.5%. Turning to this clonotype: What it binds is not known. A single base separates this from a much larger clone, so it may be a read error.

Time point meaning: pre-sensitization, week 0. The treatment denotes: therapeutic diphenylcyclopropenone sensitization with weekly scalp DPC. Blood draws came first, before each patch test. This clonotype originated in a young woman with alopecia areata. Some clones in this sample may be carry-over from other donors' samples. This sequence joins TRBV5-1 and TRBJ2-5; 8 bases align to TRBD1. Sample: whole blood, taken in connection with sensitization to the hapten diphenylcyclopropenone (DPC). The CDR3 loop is CASSLAKVQGEQETQNF. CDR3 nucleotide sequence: TGCGCCAGCAGCTTGGCCAAAGTACAGGGGGAACAAGAGACCCAGAACTTC.